Ten or more counts support the clone carrying this T cell receptor (beta chain). This sample is drawn from a study of identical twins. TCRdb analysed the 5' RACE reads with MiXCR anew, one entry per CDR3 protein. The repertoire holds about 550,000 distinct CDR3 sequences, with about a fifth as singletons. The V gene end was trimmed by 5 bases and the J gene end by 5 bases; junction bases not matched to a gene: 10. The CDR3 runs 16 residues. CDR1 is SGHTA and CDR2 is FQGNSA in the germline V gene. The sample was also reused in another study, on yellow fever vaccine responses in identical twins.

The source is a young woman in good health. The gene calls are TRBV7-2 and TRBJ1-5; 9 bases are a match to TRBD1. Sequencing was performed on CD4+ T cells sorted from blood. The CDR3 sequence is CASSEEQGARYQPQHF. The CDR3 DNA is TGTGCCAGCAGCGAGGAACAGGGGGCCAGGTATCAGCCCCAGCATTTT.